Sequencing of this T cell receptor beta chain was carried out in a study of control samples from healthy donors and cancer patients. The repertoire was sequenced with immunoSEQ multiplex PCR; TCRdb's copy has only in-frame clones and lacks some. The repertoire includes 98,000 or so clones, 79% of them detected once, and about 10% sits in the top ten. The CDR3 is made up of 14 amino acids. Trimming removed 5 bases from V and 4 bases from J, with 15 bases in between. Germline CDR1 reads SGHRS; CDR2 reads YFSETQ. This rearrangement joins TRBV5-1 to TRBJ2-5; D ambiguous. What was sequenced was blood. The TCR comes from a woman aged 25 to 39 in good health. CDR3 coding DNA: TGCGCCAGCAGGATGGTGGTAGCTGCAGAGACCCAGTACTTC. Amino acid sequence: CASRMVVAAETQYF.